This record looks at one TCR beta chain sequence and its context. The CDR3 contains 17 residues. Germline V gene data show CDR1 as SGDLS and CDR2 as YYNGEE. The germline V and J ends were trimmed by 3 bases and 2 bases, with 20 bases remaining between them. TCRdb passed the RT-PCR reads through MiXCR, listing each CDR3 protein once. The sample records approximately 17,000 distinct CDR3 sequences, around 29% being singletons. This entry comes from a study of patients and donors after allogeneic stem cell transplantation. The specimen sequenced was blood, either unsorted or a sorted T cell fraction (not recorded which). This clonotype was sampled from a human donor who was either an allogeneic HSCT recipient or a stem cell or donor lymphocyte infusion donor (not recorded which). It is not recorded whose cells these are; they may come from a transplant donor. The rearrangement uses TRBV9 and TRBJ1-2, with D uncertain. CDR3 region: CASSAASGSYSNYGYTF. The CDR3 DNA sequence: TGTGCCAGCAGCGCAGCCTCCGGGTCCTACTCCAACTATGGCTACACCTTC.